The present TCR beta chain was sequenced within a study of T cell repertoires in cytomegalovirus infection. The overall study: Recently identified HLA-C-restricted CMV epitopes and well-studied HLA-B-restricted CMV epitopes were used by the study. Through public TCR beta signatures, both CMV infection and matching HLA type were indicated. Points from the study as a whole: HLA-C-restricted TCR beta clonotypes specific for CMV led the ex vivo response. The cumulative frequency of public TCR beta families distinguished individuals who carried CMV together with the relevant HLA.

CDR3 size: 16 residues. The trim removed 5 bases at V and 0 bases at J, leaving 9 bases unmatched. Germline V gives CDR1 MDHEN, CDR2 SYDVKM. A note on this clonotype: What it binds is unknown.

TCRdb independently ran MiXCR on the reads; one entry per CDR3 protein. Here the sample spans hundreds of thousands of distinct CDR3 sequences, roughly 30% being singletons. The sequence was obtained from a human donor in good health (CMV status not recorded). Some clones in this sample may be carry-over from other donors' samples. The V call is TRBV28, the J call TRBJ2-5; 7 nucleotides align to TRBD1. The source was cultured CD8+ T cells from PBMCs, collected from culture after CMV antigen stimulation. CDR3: CASSPILRGYQETQYF. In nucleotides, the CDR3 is TGTGCCAGCAGTCCTATCCTCAGGGGGTACCAAGAGACCCAGTACTTC. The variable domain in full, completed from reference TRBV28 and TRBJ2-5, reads DVKVTQSSRYLVKRTGEKVFLECVQDMDHENMFWYRQDPGLGLRLIYFSYDVKMKEKGDIPEGYSVSREKKERFSLILESASTNQTSMYLCASSPILRGYQETQYFGPGTRLLVL.